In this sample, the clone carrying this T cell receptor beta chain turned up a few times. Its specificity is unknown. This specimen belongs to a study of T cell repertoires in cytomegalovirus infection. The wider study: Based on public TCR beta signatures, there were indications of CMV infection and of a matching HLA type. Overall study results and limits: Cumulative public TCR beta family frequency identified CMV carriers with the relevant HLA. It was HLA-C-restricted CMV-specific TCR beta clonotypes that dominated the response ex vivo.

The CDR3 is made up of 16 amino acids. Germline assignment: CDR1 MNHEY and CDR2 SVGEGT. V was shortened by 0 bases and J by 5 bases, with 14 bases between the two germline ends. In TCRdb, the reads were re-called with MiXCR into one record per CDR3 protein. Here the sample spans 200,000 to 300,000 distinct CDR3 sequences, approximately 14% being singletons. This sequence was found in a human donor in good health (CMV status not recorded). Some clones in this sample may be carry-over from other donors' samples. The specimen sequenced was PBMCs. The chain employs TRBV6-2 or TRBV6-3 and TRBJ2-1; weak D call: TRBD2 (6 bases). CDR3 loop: CASSYSLSGYNNEQFF. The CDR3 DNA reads TGTGCCAGCAGTTACTCGCTTAGCGGTTATAACAATGAGCAGTTCTTC.